This note documents a single TCR beta chain sequence. This sample was taken from a study of blood T cell repertoires in COVID-19. Study context: Both acute and convalescent COVID-19 samples were obtained from the United States, Italy and Spain.

Recruited during active infection, patients (from Seattle) were subsequently followed longitudinally. Source study methods: Amplification from reference gene primers served as the basis for estimated nucleated cell counts. The table came from immunoSEQ multiplex PCR; TCRdb's copy has only in-frame clones and leaves some out. V, J and clone size were drawn from that table, and D and trimming were deduced from the DNA. This sample has about 170,000 clones; approximately 87% occur once, and the top ten carry 11%. Germline V gene sequence: CDR1 SGHDT, CDR2 YYEEEE. This CDR3 comprises 12 residues. Deletions cut 5 bases from V and 7 bases from J, with 13 bases between.

The TCR originated in a woman in her fifties or sixties with COVID-19, enrolled during active disease. V gene TRBV5-6 combines with J gene TRBJ2-7; weak D call: TRBD2 (6 bases). Sequencing input: peripheral blood. The DNA for the CDR3 is TGTGCCAGCAGTCATCCTGCGGGGGAGCAGTACTTC. Its protein product is CASSHPAGEQYF.